Sequencing of this TCR beta chain was carried out in a study of vaccination and CD4 T cells after COVID-19. For the study at large: Two doses of either BNT162b2 or mRNA-1273 vaccine went to participants.

The Oncomine TCR Beta short-read assay generated sequence data from the DNA of cultured CD4+ T cells. A single record per CDR3 protein comes from TCRdb applying MiXCR to the PCR reads. The sample lists roughly 23,000 distinct CDR3 sequences, 44% occurring once. In the case of this clonotype: Its antigen remains unidentified.

The junction had 7 bases not matched to a gene; V was cut back by 5 bases and J by 6 bases. The CDR3 sequence is 15 residues long. Looked up from germline, CDR1 is SEHNR and CDR2 is FQNEAQ (reference sequence). The treatment denotes: approximately nine-day PBMC culture with coronavirus spike peptide pools or control peptides (ViraFEST assay). For ViraFEST, peptide pools expanded antigen-specific T cells, after which the TCRs were sequenced. This clonotype was sampled from a human donor who received a COVID-19 vaccine. The V gene is TRBV7-9, the J gene TRBJ1-4, with TRBD1 identical over 9 bases. This specimen consisted of CD4+ T cells from blood, cultured in vitro, obtained before SARS-CoV-2 vaccination. Here the CDR3 DNA reads TGTGCCAGCAGCCCCTGGGACAGGGCGCATGAAAAACTGTTTTTT. Protein: CASSPWDRAHEKLFF.